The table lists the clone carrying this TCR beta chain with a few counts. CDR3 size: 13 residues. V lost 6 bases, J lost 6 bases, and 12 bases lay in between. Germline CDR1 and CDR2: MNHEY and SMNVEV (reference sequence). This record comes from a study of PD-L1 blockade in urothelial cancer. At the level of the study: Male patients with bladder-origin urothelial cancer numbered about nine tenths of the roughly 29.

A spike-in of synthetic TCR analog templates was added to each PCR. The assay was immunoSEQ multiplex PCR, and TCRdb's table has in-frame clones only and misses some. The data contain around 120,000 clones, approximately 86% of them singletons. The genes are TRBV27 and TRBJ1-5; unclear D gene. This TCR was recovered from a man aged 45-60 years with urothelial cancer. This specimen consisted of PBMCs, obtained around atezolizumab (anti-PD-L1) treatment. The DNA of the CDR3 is TGTGCCAGCAGATTACGGGGTCTTCAGCCCCAGCATTTT. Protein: CASRLRGLQPQHF.